What follows is one TCR beta chain and its context. This sample was included in a study of blood T cell repertoires in COVID-19. This CDR3 has 17 residues. Per germline, CDR1 KGHSH and CDR2 LQKENI. The V gene lost 6 bases and the J gene lost 1 base, with 21 bases spanning the gap. Repertoires were generated with immunoSEQ multiplex PCR, while TCRdb's copy carries only in-frame clones and drops some. The sample lists 80,000 to 100,000 clones; approximately 81% were seen once. The specimen sequenced was peripheral blood. This receptor was obtained from a man in his sixties with acute or convalescent COVID-19. The chain links TRBV18 to TRBJ2-5, with D unresolved. The CDR3 bases are TGTGCCAGCTCGCCCGATAAACCAAGCCTCGGCCAAGAGACCCAGTACTTC. Amino acid sequence: CASSPDKPSLGQETQYF. The full variable domain, in which reference TRBV18 and TRBJ2-5 provide the parts outside the CDR3, is NAGVMQNPRHLVRRRGQEARLRCSPMKGHSHVYWYRQLPEEGLKFMVYLQKENIIDESGMPKERFSAEFPKEGPSILRIQQVVRGDSAAYFCASSPDKPSLGQETQYFGPGTRLLVL.